The 21 T cell receptor beta chains listed next were all sequenced from one sample in a study of shared clonotypes between healthy human individuals. Assay: immunoSEQ multiplex PCR; the TCRdb copy retains only in-frame clones and omits some. The sample has about 300,000 clones; about 74% are singletons. The sequencing input was memory CD4+ T cells sorted from blood. Specified subset: CD45RA-negative fraction. The receptors derive from a man in his thirties or forties in good health.

This chain uses TRBV7-2 with TRBJ2-3, with D tentatively TRBD2 (5 bases). V was pared by 3 bases and J by 0 bases, with 10 bases between. The CDR3 is 15 amino acids. CDR1 and CDR2 (germline): SGHTA, FQGNSA. CDR3 loop: CASSFKRSSTDTQYF. For the CDR3, the DNA is TGTGCCAGCAGCTTCAAGCGGTCTAGCACAGATACGCAGTATTTT.

This clone was detected a few times. CDR3 DNA sequence: TGTGCCAGCAGCCGCGACAGGGCTGGCGAGCAGTTCTTC. Protein product: CASSRDRAGEQFF. The chain employs TRBV11-3 and TRBJ2-1; 7 bases agree with TRBD1. Germline values: CDR1 SGHNT, CDR2 YENEEA. The CDR3 extends over 13 amino acids. Unmatched junction bases numbered 8, after V lost 5 bases and J lost 10 bases.

V gene TRBV5-1 combines with J gene TRBJ2-7, with 13 positions matching TRBD2. CDR1 and CDR2 from the germline V gene are SGHRS and YFSETQ. The CDR3 sequence is 16 residues long. V lost 3 bases and J lost 2; bases outside the gene matches: 5. CDR3 region: CASSSGTSGAAYEQYF. DNA for the CDR3: TGCGCCAGCAGCTCCGGGACTAGCGGGGCTGCCTACGAGCAGTACTTC. Looking up the rest from reference TRBV5-1 and TRBJ2-7 gives the full variable domain: KAGVTQTPRYLIKTRGQQVTLSCSPISGHRSVSWYQQTPGQGLQFLFEYFSETQRNKGNFPGRFSGRQFSNSRSEMNVSTLELGDSALYLCASSSGTSGAAYEQYFGPGTRLTVT.

CDR3 amino acids: CSVDAGSTGEQYF. The CDR3 coding sequence is TGCAGCGTTGATGCAGGTTCCACGGGGGAGCAGTACTTC. The chain recombines TRBV29-1 with TRBJ2-7, with D perhaps matching TRBD2 (5 bases). V shed 3 bases and J shed 7 bases, with 16 bases lying between them. This CDR3 comprises 13 residues. Per the germline V gene, CDR1 is SQVTM and CDR2 is ANQGSEA.

Written as DNA, the CDR3 is TGTGCCAGCAGCCGGGACAGGAGTTCGGAGGAGCAGTACTTC. It codes for CASSRDRSSEEQYF. The J gene is TRBJ2-7, the V gene TRBV7-9, with TRBD1 identical over 8 bases. CDR3 length: 14 residues. With 5 bases clipped from V and 7 bases from J, the junction kept 10 bases outside the gene matches. Germline-derived CDR1 and CDR2 are SEHNR and FQNEAQ (reference sequence).

This clone was counted a single time. This rearrangement joins TRBV28 to TRBJ2-7; D is uncertain. Between the trimmed V and J ends, which lost 6 bases and 0 bases, there was a span of 15 bases. This CDR3 contains 15 residues. Looked up from germline, CDR1 is MDHEN and CDR2 is SYDVKM. For the CDR3, the DNA is TGTGCCAGCAGCCTCGTTGGCCCGAGCTCCTACGAGCAGTACTTC. Translation gives CASSLVGPSSYEQYF.

The gene calls are TRBV2 and TRBJ1-5; tentative D call: TRBD1 (5 bases). This CDR3 is built from 14 residues. The ends were cut back, 5 bases at V and 0 bases at J, with 8 bases in the middle. Per the germline V gene, CDR1 is SNHLY and CDR2 is FYNNEI. CDR3: CASSRQSSNQPQHF. Written as DNA, the CDR3 is TGTGCCAGCAGTAGACAGTCTAGCAATCAGCCCCAGCATTTT.

This clone appeared a single time. The chain recombines TRBV28 with TRBJ2-1; D gene uncertain. Germline values: CDR1 MDHEN, CDR2 SYDVKM. This CDR3 region has 14 residues. V was cut by 1 base and J by 5 bases, with 9 bases left in between. The CDR3 here is CASSLYRRDNEQFF. CDR3 DNA sequence: TGTGCCAGCAGTTTATACCGCCGGGACAATGAGCAGTTCTTC. The entire variable domain, with the rest obtained from reference TRBV28 and TRBJ2-1, is as follows: DVKVTQSSRYLVKRTGEKVFLECVQDMDHENMFWYRQDPGLGLRLIYFSYDVKMKEKGDIPEGYSVSREKKERFSLILESASTNQTSMYLCASSLYRRDNEQFFGPGTRLTVL.

V gene TRBV15 combines with J gene TRBJ2-4, with TRBD1 matching 11 bases. Germline values: CDR1 LNHNV, CDR2 YYDKDF (reference sequence). The J segment lost 0 bases and the V segment lost 3 bases, leaving 7 bases of the junction unmatched. CDR3 size: 18 residues. The CDR3 here is CATSREDRGPVAKNIQYF. The CDR3 DNA is TGTGCCACCAGCAGGGAGGACAGGGGGCCCGTAGCCAAAAACATTCAGTACTTC.

The chain is built from TRBV28 and TRBJ2-1, with D unresolved. Between the trimmed V and J ends, which lost 7 bases and 2 bases, there was a span of 9 bases. Looked up from germline, CDR1 is MDHEN and CDR2 is SYDVKM. The CDR3 spans 13 residues. The DNA for the CDR3 is TGTGCCAGCAAGCCGGTACCCTACAATGAGCAGTTCTTC. It codes for CASKPVPYNEQFF.

As concerns this clone: With only one base between it and a far larger clone, this is likely a read error. This rearrangement joins TRBV2 to TRBJ1-5, with 12 bases identical to TRBD1. This CDR3 has 18 amino acids. Germline assignment: CDR1 SNHLY and CDR2 FYNNEI. CDR3 DNA: TGTGTCAGCAGTGGATTGGCTGTGGGACAGGGGGCAGGTCAGCCCCAGCATTTT. Its translation is CVSSGLAVGQGAGQPQHF.

The rearrangement uses TRBV6-1 and TRBJ2-7, with 8 bases that match TRBD2. CDR1 is MNHNS, CDR2 SASEGT, per germline. Trimming removed 2 bases from V and 0 bases from J; junction bases left unmatched: 9. The CDR3 is 17 residues long. In DNA form, the CDR3 reads TGTGCCAGCAGTGAAAGACTAGCGAGATTGCTCTCCTACGAGCAGTACTTC. Translating it yields CASSERLARLLSYEQYF.

This clone has more than one count but fewer than ten. The genes are TRBV7-8 and TRBJ2-1; TRBD1 agrees at 7 bases. Germline V CDR1 and CDR2: SGHVS, FQNEAQ. Unmatched junction bases numbered 13, after V lost 5 bases and J lost 9 bases. CDR3 length: 15 amino acids. The chain's CDR3 is CASSLGGSGDTEQFF. For the CDR3, the DNA is TGTGCCAGCAGCCTAGGGGGCTCGGGCGACACTGAGCAGTTCTTC.

V usage is TRBV5-1 and J usage is TRBJ2-1; D ambiguous. This CDR3 contains 15 residues. V was shortened by 0 bases and J by 1 base, with 8 bases between the two germline ends. Germline CDR1 reads SGHRS; CDR2 reads YFSETQ. The CDR3: CASSLESRSYNEQFF. The CDR3 DNA sequence: TGCGCCAGCAGCTTGGAAAGTCGGTCCTACAATGAGCAGTTCTTC. Based on the CDR3 plus reference TRBV5-1 and TRBJ2-1, the full variable domain is KAGVTQTPRYLIKTRGQQVTLSCSPISGHRSVSWYQQTPGQGLQFLFEYFSETQRNKGNFPGRFSGRQFSNSRSEMNVSTLELGDSALYLCASSLESRSYNEQFFGPGTRLTVL.

The chain links TRBV6-1 to TRBJ2-1; either TRBD1 or TRBD2 may fit D (5 bases each). Germline CDR1 MNHNS, CDR2 SASEGT. V lost 7 bases, J lost 5 bases, and 12 bases lay in between. The CDR3 consists of 13 residues. CDR3 region: CASTGTVNNEQFF. In nucleotides, the CDR3 is TGTGCCAGCACCGGGACGGTTAACAATGAGCAGTTCTTC.

This clone was recorded a few times. The rearrangement links TRBV6-1 to TRBJ1-3; TRBD1 matches 8 bases. J gave up 0 bases and V 1 base, and 2 bases lay outside the gene matches. Germline V CDR1 and CDR2: MNHNS, SASEGT. This CDR3 comprises 16 residues. Here the CDR3 reads CASSEGDRISGNTIYF. The DNA for the CDR3 is TGTGCCAGCAGTGAAGGGGACAGGATCTCTGGAAACACCATATATTTT.

V and J are TRBV2 and TRBJ2-6; 8 bases fit TRBD1. The J segment lost 1 base and the V segment lost 6 bases, leaving 8 bases of the junction unmatched. CDR3 size: 17 residues. Germline V gene lookup returns CDR1 SNHLY and CDR2 FYNNEI. The CDR3 DNA reads TGTGCCAGCAGCCGGACAGGGTTCGCATCTGGGGCCAACGTCCTGACTTTC. This sequence encodes CASSRTGFASGANVLTF. The full variable domain, in which reference TRBV2 and TRBJ2-6 provide the parts outside the CDR3, is EPEVTQTPSHQVTQMGQEVILRCVPISNHLYFYWYRQILGQKVEFLVSFYNNEISEKSEIFDDQFSVERPDGSNFTLKIRSTKLEDSAMYFCASSRTGFASGANVLTFGAGSRLTVL.

The chain carries TRBV29-1 and TRBJ2-2; 8 nucleotides align to TRBD1. Trimming removed 8 bases from V and 4 bases from J; junction bases left unmatched: 9. The CDR3 spans 14 residues. Germline-derived CDR1 and CDR2 are SQVTM and ANQGSEA. This CDR3 reads CSTRSGGFTGELFF. DNA of the CDR3: TGCAGCACCCGGTCAGGGGGCTTCACCGGGGAGCTGTTTTTT.

The CDR3 nucleotides read TGTGCCAGCAGCGTATCTCTGGGTGGGAGCGGGCTATACGAGCAGTACTTC. It specifies CASSVSLGGSGLYEQYF. The chain links TRBV9 to TRBJ2-7; D perhaps matches TRBD2 (6 bases). Trimming stripped 1 base from V and 4 bases from J, with 21 bases between. Germline-derived CDR1 and CDR2 are SGDLS and YYNGEE. The CDR3 is made up of 17 amino acids.

The CDR3 loop is CASSDGTSGRAEQFF. The DNA of the CDR3 is TGTGCCAGCAGCGACGGGACTAGCGGGAGAGCTGAGCAGTTCTTC. The rearrangement joins TRBV9 to TRBJ2-1, with 14 nucleotides matching TRBD2. The J segment lost 9 bases and the V segment lost 3 bases, leaving 5 bases of the junction unmatched. This CDR3 comprises 15 residues. Germline-derived CDR1 and CDR2 are SGDLS and YYNGEE.

CDR3 amino acids: CASSLEGRGADTQYF. Here the CDR3 DNA reads TGTGCCAGCAGCTTGGAGGGCAGGGGGGCAGATACGCAGTATTTT. The chain joins TRBV5-5 to TRBJ2-3; perhaps TRBD1 as D (7 bases). Per the germline V gene, CDR1 is SGHKS and CDR2 is YYEKEE (reference sequence). Trimming removed 0 bases at V and 4 bases at J, with 12 bases between. The CDR3 is 15 amino acids.